These 15 T cell receptor beta chains were all obtained from the same sample, sequenced in a study of blood T cells in healthy people across ages. Sample-barcoded 5' priming and a J-beta primer mix drove a second PCR of roughly 6 to 12 cycles. Each CDR3 protein gets one entry after TCRdb re-called the 5' RACE reads with MiXCR. The repertoire holds fewer than 1,000,000 distinct CDR3 sequences, with about 46% as singletons. The sample was blood. Every receptor here comes from a man of 80 years or more in good health.

The genes are TRBV15 and TRBJ2-1; 7 bases fit TRBD1. The germline gives CDR1 LNHNV, CDR2 YYDKDF (reference sequence). The CDR3 consists of 15 residues. Losses at the gene ends were 3 bases for V and 3 bases for J; bases not matched to a gene: 5. The CDR3 loop reads CATSSRDRVYNEQFF. The CDR3 nucleotides are TGTGCCACCAGCAGCCGGGACAGAGTCTACAATGAGCAGTTCTTC.

V is TRBV6-1 and J is TRBJ2-7; 8 positions match TRBD1. The CDR3 is 15 residues long. Germline V gene data show CDR1 as MNHNS and CDR2 as SASEGT. Trimming took 7 bases from V and 0 from J; bases not matched to a gene: 8. This CDR3 reads CASTAPGQVSYEQYF. The CDR3 coding sequence is TGTGCCAGCACCGCCCCGGGACAGGTCTCCTACGAGCAGTACTTC.

The genes are TRBV7-2 and TRBJ1-3, with D hard to call. The V end lost 5 bases, the J end lost 0 bases, and 11 bases lay between the germline ends. The CDR3 loop spans 15 amino acids. Germline values: CDR1 SGHTA, CDR2 FQGNSA. CDR3 in amino acids: CASSPAANSGNTIYF. For the CDR3, the DNA is TGTGCCAGCAGCCCGGCGGCCAACTCTGGAAACACCATATATTTT.

This clonotype was recorded a few times. The chain joins TRBV6-2 or TRBV6-3 to TRBJ2-1; the D gene is possibly TRBD2 (5 bases). The CDR3 loop spans 13 amino acids. V was pared by 7 bases and J by 6 bases, with 13 bases between. Germline-derived CDR1 and CDR2 are MNHEY and SVGEGT. Here the CDR3 DNA reads TGTGCCAGCACTCTCGCGGGCGGCAATGAGCAGTTCTTC. Translating gives CASTLAGGNEQFF.

In this sample, this clonotype turned up many times. A much larger clone sits a single nucleotide away, making a read error possible. V gene TRBV4-3 combines with J gene TRBJ2-5; no reliable D call. The CDR3 has 16 amino acids. V was trimmed by 0 bases and J by 11 bases, leaving 22 bases between them. Germline values: CDR1 LGHNA, CDR2 YSLEER. Here the CDR3 reads CASSQDHFTVNNEQYF. The CDR3 DNA follows: TGCGCCAGCAGCCAAGACCACTTTACGGTAAACAATGAGCAGTACTTC.

The V gene is TRBV29-1, the J gene TRBJ2-5, with 12 nucleotides matching TRBD2. The junction had 2 bases not matched to a gene; V was cut back by 4 bases and J by 2 bases. Germline CDR1 is SQVTM and CDR2 is ANQGSEA. The CDR3 is made up of 14 amino acids. The CDR3 loop is CSVGGLAGQETQYF. CDR3 DNA: TGCAGCGTTGGAGGACTAGCGGGGCAAGAGACCCAGTACTTC.

This chain joins TRBV4-2 and TRBJ2-3; TRBD2 matches 9 bases. CDR1 and CDR2 (germline): LGHNA, YNFKEQ. CDR3 length: 16 residues. J gave up 4 bases and V 1 base, and 6 bases lay outside the gene matches. The CDR3 loop is CASSQVLAGVSDTQYF. The CDR3 nucleotides read TGTGCCAGCAGCCAAGTATTAGCGGGAGTGTCAGATACGCAGTATTTT.

The chain uses TRBV7-2 and TRBJ1-2; 8 bases match TRBD1. V trimming: 6 bases; J trimming: 5 bases; junction bases outside the gene matches: 11. CDR1 is SGHTA and CDR2 is FQGNSA in the germline V gene. The CDR3 totals 15 residues. CDR3 DNA: TGTGCCAGCAGTTCCGGGACAGGAAATTTTTATGGCTACACCTTC. It specifies CASSSGTGNFYGYTF.

There are many counts of this clonotype. The chain is built from TRBV29-1 and TRBJ2-5; 11 bases agree with TRBD2. Germline V gives CDR1 SQVTM, CDR2 ANQGSEA. V gave up 6 bases and J gave up 4 bases; unmatched junction bases: 13. The CDR3 is 16 residues long. The CDR3 coding sequence is TGCAGCGTCGATGCCCTTAGCGGGAGGGCCTCAGAGACCCAGTACTTC. It codes for CSVDALSGRASETQYF.

The rearrangement uses TRBV25-1 and TRBJ1-2; D is unclear. The CDR3 covers 15 residues. The ends were cut back, 2 bases at V and 0 bases at J, with 10 bases in the middle. CDR1 MGHDK and CDR2 SYGVNS come from the germline V gene. For the CDR3, the DNA is TGTGCCAGCAGTGAAGGGCAGTCAGCTAACTATGGCTACACCTTC. Protein product: CASSEGQSANYGYTF.

This clonotype was observed a handful of times. The genes are TRBV7-2 and TRBJ2-5, with D possibly being TRBD1 (5 bases). The DNA matches TRBJ2-7 better at its end, which makes the J call doubtful. The CDR3 consists of 15 residues. Germline CDR1 reads SGHTA; CDR2 reads FQGNSA. CDR3 region: CASSLSRQKSYEQYF. The CDR3 nucleotides are TGTGCCAGCAGCTTATCACGACAGAAATCGTACGAGCAGTACTTC.

J is TRBJ2-2 and V is TRBV7-2; D may be TRBD2 (6 bases). V dropped 3 bases and J dropped 6 bases, with 11 bases sitting between them. The CDR3 has 14 amino acids. The germline CDR1 and CDR2 sequences are SGHTA and FQGNSA. The CDR3 bases are TGTGCCAGCAGCTTTGTCGGGGACTCCGGGGAGCTGTTTTTT. Translation gives CASSFVGDSGELFF.

As concerns this clonotype: Just one base apart from a much larger clone, this may be a read error. This chain links TRBV11-1 with TRBJ2-5; TRBD2 is a possible D gene (5 bases). The DNA end lines up better with TRBJ2-7; the J call may be wrong. This CDR3 is 11 amino acids long. Germline V gene data show CDR1 as SGHAT and CDR2 as FQDESV (reference sequence). CDR3 region: CAGSLEGEQYF. CDR3 nucleotide sequence: TGTGCCGGCAGCTTAGAGGGCGAGCAGTACTTC.

The rearrangement uses TRBV30 and TRBJ2-7; TRBD1 might be the D (6 bases). The germline gives CDR1 GTSNPN, CDR2 SVGIG (reference sequence). Trimming cost V 3 bases and J 4 bases, with 13 bases left between them. The CDR3 has 13 amino acids. CDR3 protein: CAWSGTLGYEQYF. The DNA of the CDR3 is TGTGCCTGGAGCGGGACATTAGGTTACGAGCAGTACTTC.

This clonotype has a handful of counts. Possible read error: a much larger clone is one base away. The chain recombines TRBV7-6 with TRBJ2-7; TRBD2 aligns across 7 bases. The V gene's germline CDR1 is SGHVS and CDR2 FNYEAQ. The junction had 10 bases not matched to a gene; V was cut back by 4 bases and J by 7 bases. CDR3 size: 14 residues. The CDR3 reads CASSSRTSDNEQYF. CDR3 sequence (DNA): TGTGCCAGCAGCTCGCGGACTAGTGATAATGAGCAGTACTTC.